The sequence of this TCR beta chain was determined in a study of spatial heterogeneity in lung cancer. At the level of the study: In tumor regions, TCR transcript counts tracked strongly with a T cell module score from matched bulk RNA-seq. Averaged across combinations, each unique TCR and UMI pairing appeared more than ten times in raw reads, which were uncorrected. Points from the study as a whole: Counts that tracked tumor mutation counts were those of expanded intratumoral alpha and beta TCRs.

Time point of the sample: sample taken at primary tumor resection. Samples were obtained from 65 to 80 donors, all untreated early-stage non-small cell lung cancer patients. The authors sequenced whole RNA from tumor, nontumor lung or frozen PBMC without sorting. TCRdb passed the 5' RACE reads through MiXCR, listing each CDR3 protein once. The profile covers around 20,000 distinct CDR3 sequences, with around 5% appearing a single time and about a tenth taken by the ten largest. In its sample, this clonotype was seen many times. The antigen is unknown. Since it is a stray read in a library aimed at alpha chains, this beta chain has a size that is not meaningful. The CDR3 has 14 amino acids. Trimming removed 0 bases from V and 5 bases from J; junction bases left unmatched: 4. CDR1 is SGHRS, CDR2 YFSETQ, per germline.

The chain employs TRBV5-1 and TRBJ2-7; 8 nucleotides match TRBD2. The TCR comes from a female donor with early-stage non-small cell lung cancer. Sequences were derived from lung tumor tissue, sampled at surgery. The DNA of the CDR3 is TGCGCCAGCAGCTTGGAAGCGGGAGACCACGAGCAGTACTTC. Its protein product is CASSLEAGDHEQYF.